Listed below are T cell receptor beta chains from one sample, sequenced in a study of T cell changes during pregnancy in multiple sclerosis. Using immunoSEQ multiplex PCR, the repertoire was profiled, and TCRdb retains in-frame clones only, with some absent. The sample yields under 60,000 clones, roughly 90% seen once. This sample comprised CD4+ T cells from peripheral blood mononuclear cells, obtained after pregnancy. The source of these receptors is a female donor with multiple sclerosis, enrolled in a pregnancy study. Each CDR3 is given with its conserved first and last residue. The order of the fields is J gene, D gene, clone size, V gene, CDR3 length, CDR3 protein, CDR3 DNA. The D gene is left open where the match is weak. Size is stated for part of the rows, as once, few or many counts, or as a class when the clone is expanded.

TRBJ2-7	NA	NA	TRBV30	12	CAWSVPAYEQYF	TGTGCCTGGAGTGTACCAGCCTACGAGCAGTACTTC
TRBJ1-1	TRBD1	NA	TRBV27	12	CASSRTGDKAFF	TGTGCCAGCAGTCGGACAGGGGATAAAGCTTTCTTT
TRBJ1-2	NA	NA	TRBV30	15	CAWQPTGRGNYGYTF	TGTGCCTGGCAGCCCACAGGGCGGGGGAACTATGGCTACACCTTC
TRBJ1-1	NA	NA	TRBV5-1	14	CASSLEVRNTEAFF	TGCGCCAGCAGCTTAGAGGTCCGGAACACTGAAGCTTTCTTT
TRBJ1-3	NA	NA	TRBV2	14	CASVSSKNGNTIYF	TGTGCCAGTGTTAGTTCCAAGAATGGAAACACCATATATTTT
TRBJ2-5	TRBD2	NA	TRBV7-2	16	CASSLAVSGGQETQYF	TGTGCCAGCAGCTTAGCTGTTAGCGGGGGCCAAGAGACCCAGTACTTC
TRBJ2-3	TRBD2	NA	TRBV9	18	CASSVEAGGAISTDTQYF	TGTGCCAGCAGCGTAGAAGCGGGGGGGGCCATCTCGACAGATACGCAGTATTTT
TRBJ2-2	TRBD1	NA	TRBV5-4	15	CASSLKTGWGGELFF	TGTGCCAGCAGCTTGAAGACAGGGTGGGGCGGGGAGCTGTTTTTT
TRBJ1-5	TRBD1	NA	TRBV4-1	16	CASSNRDRGQDQPQHF	TGCGCCAGCAGCAACCGGGACAGGGGTCAGGATCAGCCCCAGCATTTT
TRBJ1-2	NA	NA	TRBV6-5	15	CASSDYRGANYGYTF	TGTGCCAGCAGCGACTATCGAGGAGCTAACTATGGCTACACCTTC
TRBJ2-5	TRBD1	NA	TRBV14	14	CASSRQGRQETQYF	TGTGCCAGCAGTCGACAGGGGAGGCAAGAGACCCAGTACTTC
TRBJ2-3	TRBD2	NA	TRBV10-2	16	CASSEYQRGRTDTQYF	TGCGCCAGCAGTGAGTATCAGCGGGGGCGCACAGATACGCAGTATTTT
TRBJ1-5	NA	few	TRBV7-2	13	CASSRGGSEPQHF	TGTGCCAGCAGTCGGGGAGGGTCAGAGCCCCAGCATTTT
TRBJ2-5	TRBD2	once	TRBV30	18	CAWSEFLLAGGRQETQYF	TGTGCCTGGAGTGAGTTTCTACTAGCGGGGGGAAGGCAAGAGACCCAGTACTTC
TRBJ2-7	TRBD2	NA	TRBV10-3	16	CAISAETSGATYEQYF	TGTGCCATCAGCGCAGAGACTAGCGGGGCAACCTACGAGCAGTACTTC
TRBJ2-5	NA	NA	TRBV14	16	CASSQWFVGDQETQYF	TGTGCCAGCAGCCAATGGTTTGTAGGGGACCAAGAGACCCAGTACTTC
TRBJ2-2	TRBD2	NA	TRBV4-3	17	CASSSLAGITNTGELFF	TGCGCCAGCAGCTCTTTAGCGGGGATAACTAACACCGGGGAGCTGTTTTTT
TRBJ2-1	NA	NA	TRBV7-9	15	CASSLGGLLLNEQFF	TGTGCCAGCAGCTTAGGAGGGCTTTTATTGAATGAGCAGTTCTTC
TRBJ1-1	NA	NA	TRBV15	17	CATSRGRSGQRNTEAFF	TGTGCCACCAGCAGAGGGAGGTCCGGACAGAGGAACACTGAAGCTTTCTTT
TRBJ2-2	TRBD2	NA	TRBV7-9	16	CASSGGTSGYTGELFF	TGTGCCAGCAGCGGTGGGACTAGCGGGTACACCGGGGAGCTGTTTTTT
TRBJ2-7	NA	NA	TRBV7-9	14	CASSSHGLPYEQYF	TGTGCCAGCAGCTCCCACGGACTACCCTACGAGCAGTACTTC
TRBJ2-2	TRBD2	NA	TRBV19	16	CATRTSGGLKSGELFF	TGTGCCACAAGGACTAGCGGGGGCCTTAAGTCCGGGGAGCTGTTTTTT
TRBJ2-7	TRBD1	NA	TRBV5-1	15	CASSLVGQGEYEQYF	TGCGCCAGCAGCTTGGTGGGACAGGGTGAATACGAGCAGTACTTC
TRBJ2-7	TRBD1	NA	TRBV18	13	CASSGGQGYEQYF	TGTGCCAGCTCAGGGGGACAGGGGTACGAGCAGTACTTC
TRBJ1-1	NA	NA	TRBV7-3	13	CASSYFRDTEAFF	TGTGCCAGCAGCTATTTCAGGGACACTGAAGCTTTCTTT
TRBJ1-3	TRBD1	few	TRBV6-1	14	CASRLQGAGGTIYF	TGTGCCAGCAGGTTACAGGGGGCGGGAGGAACCATATATTTT
TRBJ1-6	NA	NA	TRBV5-6	15	CASSGGGVHNSPLHF	TGTGCCAGCAGCGGGGGGGGCGTTCATAATTCACCCCTCCACTTT
TRBJ1-3	NA	NA	TRBV25-1	14	CASSEAGAGNTIYF	TGTGCCAGCAGTGAAGCCGGTGCTGGAAACACCATATATTTT
TRBJ1-1	TRBD1	NA	TRBV4-2	15	CASSQAGGGFTEAFF	TGTGCCAGCAGCCAAGCAGGGGGCGGTTTCACTGAAGCTTTCTTT
TRBJ2-7	NA	NA	TRBV7-2	13	CASSFVPGSEQYF	TGTGCCAGCAGCTTCGTACCAGGGTCCGAGCAGTACTTC
TRBJ2-7	NA	NA	TRBV21-1	15	CASSGSQGSGGEQYF	TGTGCCAGCAGCGGATCGCAGGGGTCAGGCGGCGAGCAGTACTTC